The 12 T cell receptor beta chains given below trace back to one sample, sequenced in a study of T cells in Graves' hyperthyroidism and ophthalmopathy. Amplified TCR beta CDR3 regions came from RNA transcripts. Using the HTBI primer set, a first-round RT-PCR was run on the TCR CDR3. Each CDR3 protein is one row after TCRdb ran MiXCR on the multiplex PCR reads. The table shows about 840,000 distinct CDR3 sequences, with 35% to 40% occurring only once. Material: blood. These TCRs come from a young man with Graves' hyperthyroidism.

The chain is built from TRBV2 and TRBJ2-5; 7 nucleotides line up with TRBD2. Germline CDR1 SNHLY, CDR2 FYNNEI. The CDR3 extends over 15 amino acids. Trimming at V came to 8 bases and at J to 4 bases, leaving 13 bases not matched to a gene. CDR3 region: CASWGVWEGLETQYF. CDR3 bases: TGTGCCAGCTGGGGCGTCTGGGAGGGACTAGAGACCCAGTACTTC.

This clonotype occurred once. The CDR3 region has the DNA TGTGCCAGCAGCCAAGATCCTTCCGGGGTTGAAGCTTTCTTT. This translates into CASSQDPSGVEAFF. The chain joins TRBV9 to TRBJ1-1, with D unclear. The CDR3 runs 14 residues. Germline assignment: CDR1 SGDLS and CDR2 YYNGEE. V lost 4 bases, J lost 7 bases, and 17 bases lay in between.

This clonotype was recorded at least ten times. The rearrangement joins TRBV29-1 to TRBJ1-1; possible D gene TRBD1, 6 bases. The CDR3 has 12 residues. Between the trimmed V and J ends, which lost 4 bases and 5 bases, there was a span of 11 bases. CDR1 is SQVTM, CDR2 ANQGSEA, per germline. The CDR3 bases are TGCAGCGTTGCGGCGCAGGGGACTGAAGCTTTCTTT. Protein sequence: CSVAAQGTEAFF.

The chain carries TRBV6-5 and TRBJ1-2; a possible D gene is TRBD1 (5 bases). The CDR3 extends over 13 amino acids. Deletions cut 6 bases from V and 8 bases from J, with 16 bases between. Germline V gene data show CDR1 as MNHEY and CDR2 as SVGAGI. In DNA form, the CDR3 reads TGTGCCAGCAGCGCCCAGGGTAGTCCGGGCTACACCTTC. Translated: CASSAQGSPGYTF.

This clonotype was counted many times. The gene calls are TRBV7-2 and TRBJ1-3; D not certain. The CDR3 sequence is 13 residues long. Per germline, CDR1 SGHTA and CDR2 FQGNSA. Trimming stripped 6 bases from V and 0 bases from J, with 6 bases between. The CDR3: CASSSRSGNTIYF. The CDR3 region has the DNA TGTGCCAGCAGTTCACGCTCTGGAAACACCATATATTTT.

The genes are TRBV4-1 and TRBJ1-1, with a tentative D call TRBD1 (6 bases). Germline CDR1 MGHRA, CDR2 YSYEKL. Deletions cut 7 bases from V and 3 bases from J, with 18 bases between. This CDR3 is 15 amino acids long. The CDR3 region has the DNA TGCGCCAGCAACATCGGCGGACAGCCCTACACTGAAGCTTTCTTT. Amino acids: CASNIGGQPYTEAFF.

The chain recombines TRBV4-1 with TRBJ1-1, with D maybe TRBD1 (6 bases). Trimming took 4 bases from V and 5 from J, leaving 20 bases between them. The CDR3 loop spans 16 amino acids. Germline CDR1 is MGHRA and CDR2 is YSYEKL. In DNA form, the CDR3 reads TGCGCCAGCAGCCCTGTTAGCCTGGGGGCAGGGACTGAAGCTTTCTTT. As protein: CASSPVSLGAGTEAFF.

This clonotype was counted between two and nine times. CDR3 coding DNA: TGCAGTGCTGCCCGGAGTTACGGTTATGGAAACACCATATATTTT. Translating gives CSAARSYGYGNTIYF. This chain links TRBV20-1 with TRBJ1-3; D call uncertain. The CDR3 has 15 residues. Germline loops: CDR1 DFQATT, CDR2 SNEGSKA (reference sequence). Trimming took 5 bases from V and 3 from J, leaving 17 bases between them.

The chain has TRBV10-3 and TRBJ1-6; the match to TRBD1 covers 8 bases. V shed 6 bases, J shed 13 bases, and the junction held 5 bases outside the gene matches. Germline CDR1 reads ENHRY; CDR2 reads SYGVKD. This CDR3 spans 12 amino acids. In DNA form, the CDR3 reads TGTGCCATCAGCGGGGACAGGATGCCCCTCCACTTT. Protein: CAISGDRMPLHF.

The chain is built from TRBV12-3 or TRBV12-4 and TRBJ1-1, with D hard to call. The CDR3 spans 14 residues. V lost 0 bases and J 3 bases, leaving 8 bases between the germline ends. The CDR3 is CASSLADSDTEAFF. The CDR3 DNA sequence: TGTGCCAGCAGTTTAGCGGACTCTGACACTGAAGCTTTCTTT.

This clonotype came up many times. The chain joins TRBV7-9 to TRBJ1-3; 8 nucleotides match TRBD1. The germline V gene has CDR1 SEHNR and CDR2 FQNEAQ (reference sequence). The CDR3 is 14 amino acids. Trimming took 10 bases from V and 4 from J; bases not matched to a gene: 9. For the CDR3, the DNA is TGTGCCACCAGACCGGACAGGGCAGGAAACACCATATATTTT. Amino acid sequence: CATRPDRAGNTIYF.

This clonotype came up many times. V and J are TRBV2 and TRBJ1-1, with D perhaps matching TRBD1 (5 bases). There are 11 residues in the CDR3. Germline assignment: CDR1 SNHLY and CDR2 FYNNEI. Trimming left V 5 bases short and J 7 bases short, with 8 bases between. DNA for the CDR3: TGTGCCAGCAGTACAGGTAGTGAAGCTTTCTTT. As protein: CASSTGSEAFF.